The 19 T cell receptor beta chains reported below all come from one sample, sequenced in a study of siplizumab effects on memory and regulatory T cells. Produced via immunoSEQ multiplex PCR; TCRdb's table is partial and in-frame only. This table has approximately 110,000 clones, around 92% appearing once. The material sequenced was Tregs sorted from blood. The source of these receptors is a human donor in good health.

The chain combines TRBV13 with TRBJ1-2; 7 positions match TRBD1. From germline, CDR1 is PRHDT and CDR2 FYEKMQ (reference sequence). The CDR3 runs to 15 residues. V was clipped by 5 bases and J by 8 bases; unmatched bases: 14. In DNA, the CDR3 is TGTGCCAGCAGCCTTCTGGGACAGCCCGAAAGGGGCTACACCTTC. This encodes CASSLLGQPERGYTF.

The table lists this clone with a count of one. The chain employs TRBV4-2 and TRBJ2-1; TRBD1 or TRBD2 may be the D gene (5 bases each). Trimming took off 3 bases at V and 10 bases at J, with 13 bases between the two ends. The CDR3 runs 13 residues. Germline assignment: CDR1 LGHNA and CDR2 YNFKEQ. CDR3 nucleotide sequence: TGTGCCAGCAGCCATGACCTCGGGGACGAGCAGTTCTTC. Amino acids: CASSHDLGDEQFF.

The chain has TRBV5-1 and TRBJ2-3; possible D gene TRBD1, 5 bases. V was trimmed by 0 bases and J by 0 bases, leaving 8 bases between them. This CDR3 region has 15 residues. Germline lookup yields CDR1 SGHRS and CDR2 YFSETQ. The CDR3 region is CASSLAGSSTDTQYF. The CDR3 DNA follows: TGCGCCAGCAGCTTGGCAGGGTCTAGCACAGATACGCAGTATTTT.

This chain links TRBV11-2 with TRBJ1-3; perhaps TRBD1 as D (5 bases). The V gene lost 5 bases and the J gene lost 4 bases, with 9 bases spanning the gap. Germline CDR1 is SGHAT and CDR2 is FQNNGV. The CDR3 sequence is 13 residues long. The CDR3 DNA follows: TGTGCCAGCAGCCAGGGCTTAGGAAACACCATATATTTT. It yields the protein CASSQGLGNTIYF.

This sequence joins TRBV7-3 and TRBJ2-6; perhaps TRBD1 as D (5 bases). Trimming took off 1 base at V and 0 bases at J, with 13 bases between the two ends. Germline loops: CDR1 SGHTA, CDR2 FQGTGA. The CDR3 is made up of 18 amino acids. The CDR3 here is CASSLIGVGASGANVLTF. CDR3 sequence (DNA): TGTGCCAGCAGCTTAATTGGGGTAGGGGCCTCTGGGGCCAACGTCCTGACTTTC.

This rearrangement joins TRBV28 to TRBJ1-1, with D tentatively TRBD1 (6 bases). Germline V lookup: CDR1 MDHEN, CDR2 SYDVKM. The CDR3 covers 14 residues. Trimming stripped 6 bases from V and 6 bases from J, with 17 bases between. The chain's CDR3 is CASRDNRASAEAFF. For the CDR3, the DNA is TGTGCCAGCAGGGATAACAGGGCTTCGGCTGAAGCTTTCTTT.

The gene calls are TRBV19 and TRBJ2-5, with D tentatively TRBD1 or TRBD2 (5 bases each). CDR1 LNHDA and CDR2 SQIVND come from the germline V gene (reference sequence). CDR3 size: 11 residues. V lost 10 bases and J lost 7, with 13 bases in between. CDR3 coding DNA: TGTGCCACTTCCGGGGCTGGGACCCAGTACTTC. Its protein product is CATSGAGTQYF.

The chain carries TRBV25-1 and TRBJ1-3; D not certain. The CDR3 runs 14 residues. Germline V gene lookup returns CDR1 MGHDK and CDR2 SYGVNS. V was clipped by 3 bases and J by 0 bases, with 6 bases between them. CDR3 sequence: CASSDPHSGNTIYF. CDR3 bases: TGTGCCAGCAGTGATCCGCACTCTGGAAACACCATATATTTT.

The chain carries TRBV7-2 and TRBJ2-1; the D is unclear. Germline V gene sequence: CDR1 SGHTA, CDR2 FQGNSA. V lost 5 bases and J lost 3, with 11 bases in between. The CDR3 is 14 residues long. In DNA form, the CDR3 reads TGTGCCAGCAGCCCTCGGGCCCTCTACAATGAGCAGTTCTTC. Translating it yields CASSPRALYNEQFF. The full variable domain, rest sourced from reference TRBV7-2 and TRBJ2-1, is GAGVSQSPSNKVTEKGKDVELRCDPISGHTALYWYRQSLGQGLEFLIYFQGNSAPDKSGLPSDRFSAERTGGSVSTLTIQRTQQEDSAVYLCASSPRALYNEQFFGPGTRLTVL.

The chain uses TRBV27 and TRBJ2-1, with TRBD1 identical over 9 bases. The CDR3 contains 16 residues. V lost 10 bases to trimming and J lost 8 bases; unmatched junction nucleotides: 18. Germline CDR1 is MNHEY and CDR2 is SMNVEV (reference sequence). The CDR3 DNA follows: TGTGCCACCCAATTTACTTGGGACAGGGAGGGGGATGAGCAGTTCTTC. It specifies CATQFTWDREGDEQFF.

The V and J genes are TRBV11-2 and TRBJ1-6, with D unclear. Per germline, CDR1 SGHAT and CDR2 FQNNGV. CDR3 length: 14 residues. V was clipped by 1 base and J by 7 bases, with 8 bases between them. The DNA of the CDR3 is TGTGCCAGCAGCTTAGCCGGGTGGAATTCACCCCTCCACTTT. Translating it yields CASSLAGWNSPLHF.

In the case of this clone: The same CDR3 can be traced to other DNA sequences in this sample. The chain couples TRBV5-1 to TRBJ2-3; 7 bases fit TRBD2. Germline CDR1 and CDR2: SGHRS and YFSETQ. Trimming at V came to 3 bases and at J to 1 base, leaving 5 bases not matched to a gene. The CDR3 consists of 15 residues. CDR3 in DNA: TGCGCCAGCAGCTCGTTCCTAGCGGGCACAGATACGCAGTATTTT. Amino acids: CASSSFLAGTDTQYF.

V is TRBV6-5 and J is TRBJ2-7; D gene uncertain. Looked up from germline, CDR1 is MNHEY and CDR2 is SVGAGI. Trimming cost V 9 bases and J 2 bases, with 17 bases left between them. The length of the CDR3 is 14 residues. The DNA of the CDR3 is TGTGCCAGTGCCGTAAGCAGGCAGACCTACGAGCAGTACTTC. It encodes CASAVSRQTYEQYF.

This chain connects TRBV15 to TRBJ2-1; a possible D gene is TRBD2 (6 bases). Germline loops: CDR1 LNHNV, CDR2 YYDKDF (reference sequence). V lost 1 base and J lost 10, with 14 bases in between. CDR3 size: 14 residues. The CDR3 reads CATSRVTGVGEQFF. As DNA, the CDR3 is TGTGCCACCAGCAGAGTCACGGGAGTCGGCGAGCAGTTCTTC.

A single count supports this clone. The chain joins TRBV20-1 to TRBJ2-1, with D unclear. CDR1 and CDR2 (germline): DFQATT, SNEGSKA (reference sequence). The CDR3 sequence is 10 residues long. Trimming left V 5 bases short and J 7 bases short, with 6 bases between. CDR3 residues: CSALVNEQFF. The CDR3, as DNA: TGCAGTGCTTTAGTGAATGAGCAGTTCTTC.

This clone was recorded once. This chain links TRBV7-2 with TRBJ2-1; 9 bases are shared with TRBD1. This CDR3 is built from 15 residues. The J segment lost 9 bases and the V segment lost 1 base, leaving 7 bases of the junction unmatched. Per germline, CDR1 SGHTA and CDR2 FQGNSA. CDR3 nucleotides: TGTGCCAGCAGCTTAGATCCGGGACAGGGTCGTGAGCAGTTCTTC. This gives the protein CASSLDPGQGREQFF.

The J gene is TRBJ1-1, the V gene TRBV7-8; no definite D call. Germline assignment: CDR1 SGHVS and CDR2 FQNEAQ. Trimming cost V 1 base and J 11 bases, with 14 bases left between them. The CDR3 is 13 amino acids. The CDR3 spells CASSLVGGGGAFF. The CDR3 DNA is TGTGCCAGCAGCTTAGTCGGTGGAGGTGGCGCTTTCTTT.

To note about this clone: Other nucleotide sequences from this sample produce the same CDR3. The chain has TRBV5-6 and TRBJ1-1; D not certain. Trimming pared 2 bases from V and 0 bases from J, leaving 8 bases between. This CDR3 spans 14 amino acids. In germline, CDR1 is SGHDT, CDR2 YYEEEE. The CDR3 DNA is TGTGCCAGCAGCTTCAGAGGGATGAACACTGAAGCTTTCTTT. Amino acid sequence: CASSFRGMNTEAFF.

This clone was recorded once. V gene TRBV5-1 combines with J gene TRBJ2-7, with D hard to call. Germline V gives CDR1 SGHRS, CDR2 YFSETQ. This CDR3 contains 14 residues. The V gene lost 2 bases and the J gene lost 7 bases, with 16 bases spanning the gap. This CDR3 reads CASSFTELSREQYF. CDR3 sequence (DNA): TGCGCCAGCAGCTTCACCGAGCTGTCGAGAGAGCAGTACTTC.